A single sample gave rise to the 28 T cell receptor beta chains below, sequenced in a study of blood T cell repertoires in COVID-19. Assay: immunoSEQ multiplex PCR; the TCRdb copy retains only in-frame clones and omits some. Of 120,000 or so clones in the sample, around 80% were seen once. Sequenced: peripheral blood. Receptors were obtained from a man between 65 and 85 years old with acute or convalescent COVID-19.

This clone was observed once. The chain links TRBV2 to TRBJ2-5, with unresolved D. CDR1 and CDR2 (germline): SNHLY, FYNNEI. Trimming removed 6 bases from V and 0 bases from J, with 8 bases in between. There are 13 residues in the CDR3. The CDR3 sequence: CASRLYNQETQYF. Written as DNA, the CDR3 is TGTGCCAGCAGGTTGTACAACCAAGAGACCCAGTACTTC.

CDR3 in amino acids: CASSEAPTGSYGYTF. As DNA, the CDR3 is TGTGCCAGCAGTGAAGCGCCCACAGGGAGCTATGGCTACACCTTC. The chain has TRBV2 and TRBJ1-2; D is possibly TRBD1 (6 bases). V was cut by 0 bases and J by 4 bases, with 12 bases left in between. Looked up from germline, CDR1 is SNHLY and CDR2 is FYNNEI. The CDR3 is 15 amino acids.

This chain uses TRBV20-1 with TRBJ2-7; TRBD2 might be the D (6 bases). Trimming left V 3 bases short and J 5 bases short, with 11 bases between. This CDR3 spans 12 amino acids. Germline lookup yields CDR1 DFQATT and CDR2 SNEGSKA (reference sequence). The CDR3 protein is CSASAGLDEQYF. Here the CDR3 DNA reads TGCAGTGCTAGTGCGGGGTTGGACGAGCAGTACTTC.

For the CDR3, the DNA is TGTGCCACCCTTGAAGTACTCACCGGGGAGCTGTTTTTT. Translating it yields CATLEVLTGELFF. This chain uses TRBV24-1 with TRBJ2-2; D remains unclear. The CDR3 extends over 13 amino acids. Germline CDR1 and CDR2: KGHDR and SFDVKD. The V gene lost 9 bases and the J gene lost 4 bases, with 11 bases spanning the gap.

This clone was picked up a small number of times. The V call is TRBV21-1, the J call TRBJ1-1; TRBD1 is the table's D call and was not checked against the DNA. TRBV21-1 is annotated as a pseudogene. The CDR3 covers 13 residues. The CDR3 DNA is TGTGCCAGCGGTGGCCAAGGGGACACTGAAGCTTTCTTT. It specifies CASGGQGDTEAFF.

The V call is TRBV28, the J call TRBJ2-7, with D uncertain. The CDR3 sequence is 14 residues long. V lost 3 bases and J lost 0, with 9 bases in between. The V gene's germline CDR1 is MDHEN and CDR2 SYDVKM. The CDR3 here is CASSLAGNSYEQYF. CDR3 DNA: TGTGCCAGCAGTTTGGCAGGTAACTCCTACGAGCAGTACTTC. The full variable domain, with the rest looked up from reference TRBV28 and TRBJ2-7, is DVKVTQSSRYLVKRTGEKVFLECVQDMDHENMFWYRQDPGLGLRLIYFSYDVKMKEKGDIPEGYSVSREKKERFSLILESASTNQTSMYLCASSLAGNSYEQYFGPGTRLTVT.

This chain joins TRBV4-2 and TRBJ2-1; 7 nucleotides agree with TRBD1. Per the germline V gene, CDR1 is LGHNA and CDR2 is YNFKEQ. There are 15 residues in the CDR3. J was trimmed by 10 bases and V by 2 bases; bases with no gene match: 11. The CDR3, as DNA: TGTGCCAGCAGCCAAATAATACAGGGGCGGTGGGAGCAGTTCTTC. It encodes CASSQIIQGRWEQFF.

This clone has just a few counts. This chain uses TRBV9 with TRBJ2-7; D possibly corresponds to TRBD2 (5 bases). Germline V gene data show CDR1 as SGDLS and CDR2 as YYNGEE. The CDR3 contains 13 residues. Trimming shortened V by 7 bases and J by 2 bases, and 13 bases separated the two germline ends. The CDR3 region has the DNA TGTGCCAGCTCACCGGGAATTACCTACGAGCAGTACTTC. Its translation is CASSPGITYEQYF.

The chain employs TRBV5-1 and TRBJ1-2; the D is unclear. V lost 3 bases and J 0 bases, leaving 9 bases between the germline ends. This CDR3 comprises 14 residues. Germline CDR1 SGHRS, CDR2 YFSETQ. The CDR3 loop reads CASSSVEANYGYTF. The CDR3 coding sequence is TGCGCCAGCAGCTCCGTAGAGGCTAACTATGGCTACACCTTC.

J is TRBJ2-7 and V is TRBV3-1 (or the pseudogene TRBV3-2); D is perhaps TRBD2 (6 bases). CDR1 LGHDT and CDR2 YNNKEL come from the germline V gene (reference sequence). V gave up 11 bases and J gave up 4 bases, with 30 bases separating them. The CDR3 is made up of 17 amino acids. CDR3: CALPRYCRDCASYEQYF. The CDR3 nucleotides read TGTGCCCTCCCCCGTTACTGCCGGGACTGTGCCTCGTACGAGCAGTACTTC.

The chain is built from TRBV11-1 and TRBJ2-1; TRBD2 aligns across 12 bases. Unmatched junction bases numbered 4, after V lost 4 bases and J lost 3 bases. CDR1 is SGHAT and CDR2 is FQDESV in the germline V gene (reference sequence). CDR3 length equals 16 residues. The CDR3 region has the DNA TGTGCCAGCAGCTCCCGACTAGCGGGAGACTACAATGAGCAGTTCTTC. It translates to CASSSRLAGDYNEQFF. The variable domain in full, with the rest retrieved from reference TRBV11-1 and TRBJ2-1, is EAEVAQSPRYKITEKSQAVAFWCDPISGHATLYWYRQILGQGPELLVQFQDESVVDDSQLPKDRFSAERLKGVDSTLKIQPAELGDSAMYLCASSSRLAGDYNEQFFGPGTRLTVL.

The gene calls are TRBV13 and TRBJ1-3; no clear D gene. CDR1 PRHDT and CDR2 FYEKMQ come from the germline V gene (reference sequence). This CDR3 has 15 residues. V was trimmed by 2 bases and J by 0 bases, leaving 8 bases between them. The CDR3 protein is CASSLSQDSGNTIYF. As DNA, the CDR3 is TGTGCCAGCAGCTTAAGTCAGGACTCTGGAAACACCATATATTTT.

The genes are TRBV18 and TRBJ1-5; 8 nucleotides line up with TRBD1. Germline CDR1 reads KGHSH; CDR2 reads LQKENI. The V gene end was trimmed by 2 bases and the J gene end by 6 bases; junction bases not matched to a gene: 3. The CDR3 runs 14 residues. Here the CDR3 DNA reads TGTGCCAGCTCACCAGACAGGGGCGGTCAGCCCCAGCATTTT. Translation: CASSPDRGGQPQHF.

The rearrangement links TRBV5-4 to TRBJ2-5; 11 positions agree with TRBD2. Germline V lookup: CDR1 SGHNT, CDR2 YYREEE (reference sequence). This CDR3 has 15 amino acids. The V and J ends lost 5 bases and 2 bases, in that order; junction bases with no gene match: 5. The CDR3 sequence is CASSSTSGGQETQYF. CDR3 in DNA: TGTGCCAGCAGTTCAACTAGCGGGGGACAAGAGACCCAGTACTTC.

CDR3 nucleotide sequence: TGTGCCAGCAGTTTTAGCGGGGGTTCCCACGAGCAGTACTTC. Translating it yields CASSFSGGSHEQYF. The gene calls are TRBV2 and TRBJ2-7; 9 positions match TRBD2. Germline V gene data show CDR1 as SNHLY and CDR2 as FYNNEI. Trimming at V came to 5 bases and at J to 5 bases, leaving 7 bases not matched to a gene. The CDR3 covers 14 residues. The full variable domain, rest sourced from reference TRBV2 and TRBJ2-7, is EPEVTQTPSHQVTQMGQEVILRCVPISNHLYFYWYRQILGQKVEFLVSFYNNEISEKSEIFDDQFSVERPDGSNFTLKIRSTKLEDSAMYFCASSFSGGSHEQYFGPGTRLTVT.

This clone appeared a single time. The rearrangement joins TRBV6-5 to TRBJ2-5; tentatively, D is TRBD2 (5 bases). Germline assignment: CDR1 MNHEY and CDR2 SVGAGI. The CDR3 runs to 13 residues. The V end lost 6 bases, the J end lost 1 base, and 9 bases lay between the germline ends. The chain's CDR3 is CASRRTLQETQYF. The CDR3 coding sequence is TGTGCCAGCAGGAGGACTCTCCAAGAGACCCAGTACTTC.

V is TRBV7-8 and J is TRBJ1-5, with TRBD1 identical over 8 bases. Germline V gene data show CDR1 as SGHVS and CDR2 as FQNEAQ. Trimming took 5 bases from V and 6 from J; bases not matched to a gene: 9. The CDR3 spans 15 residues. CDR3 protein: CASSHGQGRVQPQHF. In DNA form, the CDR3 reads TGTGCCAGCAGCCACGGACAGGGTAGGGTTCAGCCCCAGCATTTT.

The rearrangement joins TRBV7-2 to TRBJ2-5; 12 bases align to TRBD2. J was trimmed by 8 bases and V by 5 bases; bases with no gene match: 6. The germline CDR1 and CDR2 sequences are SGHTA and FQGNSA. This CDR3 is built from 14 residues. The CDR3 loop reads CASSQRTSGDTQYF. Here the CDR3 DNA reads TGTGCCAGCAGCCAGCGGACTAGCGGGGATACCCAGTACTTC. Full variable domain (remainder filled in from reference TRBV7-2 and TRBJ2-5): GAGVSQSPSNKVTEKGKDVELRCDPISGHTALYWYRQSLGQGLEFLIYFQGNSAPDKSGLPSDRFSAERTGGSVSTLTIQRTQQEDSAVYLCASSQRTSGDTQYFGPGTRLLVL.

The rearrangement links TRBV6-5 to TRBJ1-3; D is undetermined. CDR3 length: 16 amino acids. V lost 2 bases, J lost 0 bases, and 11 bases lay in between. Germline lookup yields CDR1 MNHEY and CDR2 SVGAGI. The CDR3 spells CASSYDTSLSGNTIYF. The CDR3 DNA sequence: TGTGCCAGCAGTTACGACACCTCGCTCTCTGGAAACACCATATATTTT.

V is TRBV7-3 and J is TRBJ2-2; D perhaps matches TRBD2 (6 bases). The V gene's germline CDR1 is SGHTA and CDR2 FQGTGA. The CDR3 runs 15 residues. Trimming left V 1 base short and J 0 bases short, with 6 bases between. CDR3 nucleotide sequence: TGTGCCAGCAGCTTAAGCGGGACGAACACCGGGGAGCTGTTTTTT. Amino acids: CASSLSGTNTGELFF.

V is TRBV30 and J is TRBJ1-2; the match to TRBD1 covers 7 bases. Germline V lookup: CDR1 GTSNPN, CDR2 SVGIG (reference sequence). The CDR3 is 13 amino acids. The ends lost 3 bases at V and 4 bases at J; junction bases unmatched: 5. The CDR3, as DNA: TGTGCCTGGAGGACAGGGTATGCCTATGGCTACACCTTC. Translating gives CAWRTGYAYGYTF.

The chain joins TRBV6-6 to TRBJ2-7, with TRBD2 identical over 8 bases. The V segment lost 3 bases and the J segment 3 bases; nucleotides outside the gene matches: 4. CDR3 length: 14 residues. Looked up from germline, CDR1 is MNHNY and CDR2 is SVGAGI (reference sequence). The CDR3 nucleotides read TGTGCCAGCAGTTATAGCGGGATGTTCTACGAGCAGTACTTC. The encoded protein is CASSYSGMFYEQYF.

The V and J genes are TRBV5-5 and TRBJ2-5, with TRBD1 identical over 8 bases. The length of the CDR3 is 15 residues. V trimming: 1 base; J trimming: 3 bases; junction bases outside the gene matches: 5. Germline CDR1 SGHKS, CDR2 YYEKEE (reference sequence). This chain's CDR3 is CASSLRTGREETQYF. The CDR3 DNA follows: TGTGCCAGCAGCTTGCGGACAGGGCGGGAAGAGACCCAGTACTTC. Using reference TRBV5-5 and TRBJ2-5 for the parts outside the CDR3, the full variable domain is DAGVTQSPTHLIKTRGQQVTLRCSPISGHKSVSWYQQVLGQGPQFIFQYYEKEERGRGNFPDRFSARQFPNYSSELNVNALLLGDSALYLCASSLRTGREETQYFGPGTRLLVL.

This clone was detected a few times. The chain joins TRBV18 to TRBJ1-1; the match to TRBD1 covers 11 bases. The junction had 7 bases not matched to a gene; V was cut back by 8 bases and J by 5 bases. This CDR3 contains 14 residues. Germline CDR1 and CDR2: KGHSH and LQKENI. DNA of the CDR3: TGTGCCAGCGGCGGACAGGGGGCCGGTACTGAAGCTTTCTTT. As protein: CASGGQGAGTEAFF.

The CDR3 region has the DNA TGTGCCACCAGTGATTTTTTCCAGCGGGAGGGCCTCCAGTTGTCCCACGAGCAGTACTTC. It is translated as CATSDFFQREGLQLSHEQYF. The chain is built from TRBV24-1 and TRBJ2-7; 10 nucleotides agree with TRBD2. This CDR3 contains 20 residues. With 1 base clipped from V and 5 bases from J, the junction kept 19 bases outside the gene matches. Germline V gives CDR1 KGHDR, CDR2 SFDVKD.

The V and J genes are TRBV6-5 and TRBJ2-5; no firm D call. The CDR3 extends over 12 amino acids. Trimming pared 9 bases from V and 0 bases from J, leaving 8 bases between. CDR1 and CDR2 (germline): MNHEY, SVGAGI. The CDR3 DNA follows: TGTGCCAGTCACAGAGACCAAGAGACCCAGTACTTC. Its protein is CASHRDQETQYF.

The rearrangement uses TRBV5-1 and TRBJ2-5; 8 bases line up with TRBD1. The CDR3 runs to 14 residues. Germline V lookup: CDR1 SGHRS, CDR2 YFSETQ. With 1 base clipped from V and 4 bases from J, the junction kept 3 bases outside the gene matches. CDR3: CASSLTGGSETQYF. In DNA form, the CDR3 reads TGCGCCAGCAGCTTGACAGGGGGGTCAGAGACCCAGTACTTC.

The rearrangement links TRBV18 to TRBJ2-7; D perhaps matches TRBD2 (6 bases). The CDR3 sequence is 13 residues long. The V end was cut by 3 bases, the J end by 2 bases, with 8 bases between. CDR1 KGHSH and CDR2 LQKENI come from the germline V gene. CDR3 sequence (DNA): TGTGCCAGCTCACCCGCGGGGACCTACGAGCAGTACTTC. The encoded protein is CASSPAGTYEQYF.